What follows are 9 T cell receptor beta chains derived from one specimen sequenced in a study of T cells in Graves' hyperthyroidism and ophthalmopathy. TCR beta CDR3 regions were amplified from RNA. The HTBI primer set served for first-round RT-PCR of the TCR CDR3. MiXCR was run by TCRdb on the multiplex PCR reads, yielding one entry per CDR3 protein. The sample includes 500,000 to 750,000 distinct CDR3 sequences, 12% to 15% of them seen just once. The sequencing input was blood. These receptors originate from a woman aged 18-29 years with Graves' ophthalmopathy.

This clonotype came up a few times. The chain recombines TRBV18 with TRBJ2-7; D is tentatively TRBD1 or TRBD2 (5 bases each). CDR1 is KGHSH and CDR2 is LQKENI in the germline V gene. The CDR3 covers 17 residues. With 0 bases removed from V and 0 bases from J, the gap between germline ends came to 15 bases. CDR3 in amino acids: CASSPPFNRDDSYEQYF. The CDR3, as DNA: TGTGCCAGCTCACCACCCTTCAACCGGGACGACTCCTACGAGCAGTACTTC.

J is TRBJ2-7 and V is TRBV27, with a possible D match to TRBD1 (5 bases). CDR3 length equals 15 residues. Germline-derived CDR1 and CDR2 are MNHEY and SMNVEV (reference sequence). V shed 2 bases and J shed 4 bases, with 15 bases lying between them. The CDR3 region has the DNA TGTGCCAGCAGTTTAGGGTTAACAGGTGAATACGAGCAGTACTTC. It encodes CASSLGLTGEYEQYF.

This clonotype was seen repeatedly, ten times or more. The chain combines TRBV7-2 with TRBJ2-5; D might be TRBD1 (6 bases). V lost 1 base and J lost 4, with 13 bases in between. The CDR3 has 15 amino acids. Per the germline V gene, CDR1 is SGHTA and CDR2 is FQGNSA. The CDR3 here is CASSLEGGSAETQYF. CDR3 DNA: TGTGCCAGCAGCTTAGAAGGGGGTAGCGCAGAGACCCAGTACTTC.

The sample holds many counts of this clonotype. The V and J genes are TRBV6-1 and TRBJ2-5; D uncertain. In germline, CDR1 is MNHNS, CDR2 SASEGT. The CDR3 covers 13 residues. The V and J ends lost 6 bases and 2 bases respectively, with 10 bases between them. The CDR3 coding sequence is TGTGCCAGCAGGTGGGGTCTGCAAGAGACCCAGTACTTC. Protein: CASRWGLQETQYF.

The chain joins TRBV28 to TRBJ2-2, with a weak D call TRBD1 (5 bases). The germline gives CDR1 MDHEN, CDR2 SYDVKM. The CDR3 contains 13 residues. Trimming pared 7 bases from V and 6 bases from J, leaving 12 bases between. The CDR3: CASILGQSGELFF. In DNA form, the CDR3 reads TGTGCCAGCATCCTGGGGCAGTCCGGGGAGCTGTTTTTT.

CDR3 nucleotide sequence: TGCAGTCAAGGGTCTGACACTGAAGCTTTCTTT. Protein sequence: CSQGSDTEAFF. The chain links TRBV20-1 to TRBJ1-1; D is undetermined. Trimming shortened V by 8 bases and J by 3 bases, and 10 bases separated the two germline ends. CDR3 length: 11 residues. Germline CDR1 is DFQATT and CDR2 is SNEGSKA (reference sequence).

This clonotype was observed at least ten times. The chain is built from TRBV24-1 and TRBJ2-1, with TRBD2 matching over 7 bases. CDR3 length: 15 residues. The V gene end was trimmed by 7 bases and the J gene end by 7 bases; junction bases not matched to a gene: 12. Germline V CDR1 and CDR2: KGHDR, SFDVKD. The CDR3 sequence is CATRAPSGTKNEQFF. The CDR3 coding sequence is TGTGCCACCAGGGCACCTAGCGGAACGAAAAATGAGCAGTTCTTC.

This clonotype occurred many times. The chain recombines TRBV18 with TRBJ1-4; the D gene is possibly TRBD1 (5 bases). Germline CDR1 is KGHSH and CDR2 is LQKENI. The CDR3 is made up of 13 amino acids. Trimming removed 3 bases at V and 8 bases at J, with 10 bases between. Written as DNA, the CDR3 is TGTGCCAGCTCACCGAGGTCAGGGGAAAAACTGTTTTTT. Protein: CASSPRSGEKLFF.

This clonotype showed up many times. The J gene is TRBJ2-1, the V gene TRBV7-9; D is ambiguous. The CDR3 is 14 amino acids. The ends were cut back, 1 base at V and 4 bases at J, with 8 bases in the middle. The V gene's germline CDR1 is SEHNR and CDR2 FQNEAQ (reference sequence). CDR3 bases: TGTGCCAGCAGCTTAGGGGTAGTATACAATGAGCAGTTCTTC. Translation: CASSLGVVYNEQFF.